This TCR beta chain was sequenced in a study of neurological immune-mediated disorders. This clonotype was seen at least ten times. Germline values: CDR1 PRHDT, CDR2 FYEKMQ (reference sequence). Trimming removed 5 bases at V and 4 bases at J, with 15 bases between. The CDR3 is 15 amino acids. TCRdb re-analysed the 5' RACE reads in MiXCR, keeping a single row per CDR3 protein. The sample shows about 70,000 distinct CDR3 sequences, 3.2% of them seen only once. This receptor was identified in a woman in her forties or fifties with multiple sclerosis. The sequenced sample was PBMCs. The chain links TRBV13 to TRBJ2-1, with D possibly being TRBD1 (6 bases). The CDR3 reads CASSLPGTSYNEQFF. CDR3 DNA: TGTGCCAGCAGCCTTCCCGGGACATCTTACAATGAGCAGTTCTTC.